The clone carrying this TCR beta chain was observed at least ten times. Germline values: CDR1 SGHTA, CDR2 FQGNSA. V was shortened by 5 bases and J by 1 base, with 16 bases between the two germline ends. The CDR3 consists of 16 residues. The data stem from a study of CD8 T cells in ankylosing spondylitis. TCRdb recomputed calls from the 5' RACE reads with MiXCR, one row per CDR3 protein. Of 100,000 or so distinct CDR3 sequences listed, 24% are singletons. The source of this sequence is a male donor with ankylosing spondylitis. V and J are TRBV7-2 and TRBJ2-3; D gene uncertain. Material for sequencing was synovial fluid, either unsorted or a sorted T cell fraction (not recorded which). The CDR3 sequence is CASSPQILSGTDTQYF. The CDR3 DNA follows: TGTGCCAGCAGCCCTCAGATTCTTTCTGGCACAGATACGCAGTATTTT.